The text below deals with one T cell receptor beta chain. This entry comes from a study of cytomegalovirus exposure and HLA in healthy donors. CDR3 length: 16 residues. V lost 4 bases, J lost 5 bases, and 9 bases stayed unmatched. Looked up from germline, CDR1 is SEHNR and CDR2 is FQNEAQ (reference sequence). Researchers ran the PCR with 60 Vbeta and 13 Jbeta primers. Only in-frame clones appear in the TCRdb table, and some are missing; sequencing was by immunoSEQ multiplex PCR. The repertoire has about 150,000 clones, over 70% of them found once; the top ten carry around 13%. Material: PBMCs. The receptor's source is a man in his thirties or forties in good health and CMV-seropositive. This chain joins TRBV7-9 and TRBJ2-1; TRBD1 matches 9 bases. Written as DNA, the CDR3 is TGTGCCAGCAGCTCGATGAACAGGGGGCTTGACAATGAGCAGTTCTTC. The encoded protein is CASSSMNRGLDNEQFF.